This T cell receptor (beta chain) was observed in a study of tumor-infiltrating lymphocytes in primary liver carcinoma. Across the whole study: Aged between 30 and 69 years, the patients were men and women. Per sample, productive TCRbeta reads numbered roughly 3.5 to 8 million, similar across tissue types.

This CDR3 has 14 residues. Germline CDR1 and CDR2: MNHEY and SVGAGI. TCR beta cDNA came from approximately 540 ng total RNA, primed with a constant-region primer. Researchers made the TCR beta libraries by running three nested multiplex PCR rounds with slightly modified ARM-PCR. A C-beta reverse primer was combined with TRBV1-TRBV30 forward primers in the first two PCR rounds, and each round had around 11 cycles. Via MiXCR, TCRdb re-called the multiplex PCR reads, giving one row per CDR3 protein. This sample has about 99,000 distinct CDR3 sequences, with around two thirds found just once. Without any cell sorting, roughly 18-31 mg of bulk tissue yielded co-extracted RNA and DNA. Every tumor specimen contained over 75% viable tumor cells. This clonotype has more than one count but fewer than ten. This may be a read error, as it is one base from a much larger clone.

Sequencing used liver tumor tissue from sampling region 5. The subset here: tumor region T5, tumor centre. The rearrangement joins TRBV6-5 to TRBJ2-7; TRBD1 agrees at 8 bases. This receptor was taken from a woman aged 55-69 years with primary liver carcinoma and hepatitis B virus infection. CDR3 coding DNA: TGTGTCAGCAGCCAGACAGGGGTAACCTACGAGCAGTACTTC. It yields the protein CVSSQTGVTYEQYF.